Listed below are T cell receptor beta chains from one sample, sequenced in a study of blood T cell repertoires in COVID-19. Using immunoSEQ multiplex PCR, the repertoire was profiled, and TCRdb retains in-frame clones only, with some absent. The data show tens of thousands of clones, around 95% seen once. The sequenced sample was peripheral blood. All receptors come from a human donor with active COVID-19. The donor label of this sample is uncertain. Both conserved end residues are part of each CDR3. Each record gives: D gene, J gene, CDR3 length, clone size, V gene, CDR3 DNA, CDR3 protein. A D gene is named only where the DNA matches it firmly. Part of the rows lack a size; the others show once, few, many or a class for expanded clones.

D: NA; J: TRBJ2-7; length: 15; size: NA; V: TRBV5-1; DNA: TGCGCCAGCAGCTTGAACGGACAGCCTACCTACGAGCAGTACTTC; CDR3: CASSLNGQPTYEQYF
D: NA; J: TRBJ2-4; length: 15; size: once; V: TRBV11-3; DNA: TGTGCCAGCAGCTCAACATATCTAGCCAAAAACATTCAGTACTTC; CDR3: CASSSTYLAKNIQYF
D: NA; J: TRBJ1-1; length: 12; size: NA; V: TRBV29-1; DNA: TGCAGCGTACCGTTAGAGAGTGCTGAAGCTTTCTTT; CDR3: CSVPLESAEAFF
D: NA; J: TRBJ2-3; length: 17; size: few; V: TRBV4-3; DNA: TGCCTAGCCCACCTGGGAGGAGGAAGCGCCCACACAGATACGCAGTATTTT; CDR3: CLAHLGGGSAHTDTQYF
D: NA; J: TRBJ2-1; length: 15; size: NA; V: TRBV7-2; DNA: TGTGCCAGCAGCCTCTTGAGGAGCAGTAACAATGAGCAGTTCTTC; CDR3: CASSLLRSSNNEQFF
D: NA; J: TRBJ2-2; length: 15; size: NA; V: TRBV28; DNA: TGTGCCAGCAGTTTCACACTAGCTAACACCGGGGAGCTGTTTTTT; CDR3: CASSFTLANTGELFF
D: NA; J: TRBJ2-2; length: 14; size: NA; V: TRBV29-1; DNA: TGCAGCGTTGGTGTGACTAGGGACACCGGGGAGCTGTTTTTT; CDR3: CSVGVTRDTGELFF
D: NA; J: TRBJ2-7; length: 13; size: NA; V: TRBV25-1; DNA: TGTGCCAGCAGGTTGGGGGGCTCCTACGAGCAGTACTTC; CDR3: CASRLGGSYEQYF
D: NA; J: TRBJ1-3; length: 15; size: once; V: TRBV4-2; DNA: TGTGCCAGCAGCCAAGATATACAGTCTGGAAACACCATATATTTT; CDR3: CASSQDIQSGNTIYF
D: NA; J: TRBJ2-6; length: 15; size: NA; V: TRBV11-3; DNA: TGTGCCAGCACCAAGGGGGGGCTTGGGGCCAACGTCCTGACTTTC; CDR3: CASTKGGLGANVLTF
D: NA; J: TRBJ2-3; length: 16; size: NA; V: TRBV28; DNA: TGTGCCAGCAGTTTACGGGGAAGAGGGCCCACAGATACGCAGTATTTT; CDR3: CASSLRGRGPTDTQYF
D: TRBD1; J: TRBJ1-2; length: 14; size: few; V: TRBV2; DNA: TGTGCCAGCATGGAAGGACAGGAGATTTATGGCTACACCTTC; CDR3: CASMEGQEIYGYTF
D: TRBD1; J: TRBJ2-7; length: 14; size: NA; V: TRBV3-1/TRBV3-2; DNA: TGTGCCAGCAGCCCGGACAGGAACTCCTACGAGCAGTACTTC; CDR3: CASSPDRNSYEQYF
D: TRBD1; J: TRBJ1-5; length: 14; size: NA; V: TRBV19; DNA: TGTGCCAGTAGTACTCGACAGGGCAACCAGCCCCAGCATTTT; CDR3: CASSTRQGNQPQHF
D: TRBD1; J: TRBJ2-7; length: 14; size: NA; V: TRBV5-1; DNA: TGCGCCAGCAGGGCGGGACAGGGGTCCTACGAGCAGTACTTC; CDR3: CASRAGQGSYEQYF
D: TRBD1; J: TRBJ2-5; length: 18; size: NA; V: TRBV11-2; DNA: TGTGCCAGCAGCTTAGGGGTGGTGACAGGGGCCGTCCAAGAGACCCAGTACTTC; CDR3: CASSLGVVTGAVQETQYF
D: TRBD1; J: TRBJ2-2; length: 19; size: NA; V: TRBV24-1; DNA: TGTGCCACCAGTCGGACAGGGAAAGAGCCTCAGACGAACACCGGGGAGCTGTTTTTT; CDR3: CATSRTGKEPQTNTGELFF
D: NA; J: TRBJ2-7; length: 16; size: NA; V: TRBV6-2/TRBV6-3; DNA: TGTGCCAGCAGTTACCGTTCGGCCGCCACCCCAGGGGAGCAGTACTTC; CDR3: CASSYRSAATPGEQYF
D: NA; J: TRBJ2-2; length: 14; size: NA; V: TRBV7-7; DNA: TGTGCTATCAATGGACAGAGAGACACCGGGGAGCTGTTTTTT; CDR3: CAINGQRDTGELFF
D: TRBD2; J: TRBJ2-7; length: 18; size: NA; V: TRBV12-5; DNA: TGTGCTAGTGGTTTGGCGACAGGGACTAGCGGGCCCTCCTACGAGCAGTACTTC; CDR3: CASGLATGTSGPSYEQYF
D: TRBD2; J: TRBJ2-3; length: 18; size: once; V: TRBV7-2; DNA: TGTGCCAGCAGCTTAGCGTTGACTAGCCGAAATCCCACAGATACGCAGTATTTT; CDR3: CASSLALTSRNPTDTQYF
D: NA; J: TRBJ1-3; length: 15; size: NA; V: TRBV19; DNA: TGTGCCACCTCCCGGGACTCCAGCTCTGGAAACACCATATATTTT; CDR3: CATSRDSSSGNTIYF
D: NA; J: TRBJ2-7; length: 15; size: NA; V: TRBV27; DNA: TGTGCCAGCAGTTTTAGCGCGAAGTTCTCCTACGAGCAGTACTTC; CDR3: CASSFSAKFSYEQYF
D: NA; J: TRBJ2-1; length: 15; size: NA; V: TRBV11-3; DNA: TGTGCCAGCAGGCCAACAATAGGACTTTCCGATGAGCAGTTCTTC; CDR3: CASRPTIGLSDEQFF
D: TRBD2; J: TRBJ2-3; length: 15; size: NA; V: TRBV6-5; DNA: TGTGCCAGCAGCCGGGGGACTAGCGGGACAGATACGCAGTATTTT; CDR3: CASSRGTSGTDTQYF
D: NA; J: TRBJ2-5; length: 14; size: NA; V: TRBV15; DNA: TGTGCCACCAGCAGAGTAGGGACACAAGAGACCCAGTACTTC; CDR3: CATSRVGTQETQYF
D: NA; J: TRBJ2-4; length: 14; size: NA; V: TRBV10-1; DNA: TGCGCCAGCAGTGAAGCCGGACTTAGGGACATTCAGTACTTC; CDR3: CASSEAGLRDIQYF
D: NA; J: TRBJ2-5; length: 15; size: NA; V: TRBV6-7; DNA: TGTGCCAGCAGGAACACAGACACCCTGCAGGAGACCCAGTACTTC; CDR3: CASRNTDTLQETQYF
D: NA; J: TRBJ2-1; length: 12; size: NA; V: TRBV2; DNA: TGTGCCAGCAGTGAATTATACAATGAGCAGTTCTTC; CDR3: CASSELYNEQFF
D: TRBD1; J: TRBJ1-1; length: 16; size: NA; V: TRBV3-1/TRBV3-2; DNA: TGTGCCAGCAGCCATACCGGGACAGGGACTTTCGCTGAAGCTTTCTTT; CDR3: CASSHTGTGTFAEAFF
D: NA; J: TRBJ1-2; length: 13; size: NA; V: TRBV7-8; DNA: TGTGCCAGCAGCCCTACCGGGGTATATGGCTACACCTTC; CDR3: CASSPTGVYGYTF
D: NA; J: TRBJ2-5; length: 15; size: NA; V: TRBV24-1; DNA: TGTGCCACCAGTGAGAAGTCCGGGGGACAAGAGACCCAGTACTTC; CDR3: CATSEKSGGQETQYF
D: NA; J: TRBJ1-6; length: 14; size: NA; V: TRBV5-1; DNA: TGCGCCAGCAGCTCCCGGGACAATTGGACACCCCTCCACTTT; CDR3: CASSSRDNWTPLHF
D: TRBD1; J: TRBJ1-5; length: 15; size: NA; V: TRBV28; DNA: TGTGCCAGCAGTTCGCTTGGGACAGGCAATCAGCCCCAGCATTTT; CDR3: CASSSLGTGNQPQHF
D: TRBD1; J: TRBJ1-6; length: 15; size: NA; V: TRBV7-2; DNA: TGTGCCAGCAGCTTATACGGACAGGAAATTTCACCCCTCCACTTT; CDR3: CASSLYGQEISPLHF
D: TRBD1; J: TRBJ1-3; length: 17; size: NA; V: TRBV13; DNA: TGTGCCAGCAGCTTAGCCCCCGACAGGGGAAAAGGAAACACCATATATTTT; CDR3: CASSLAPDRGKGNTIYF
D: NA; J: TRBJ2-3; length: 14; size: once; V: TRBV9; DNA: TGTGCCAGCAGCGTATTCGGGAGCACAGATACGCAGTATTTT; CDR3: CASSVFGSTDTQYF
D: NA; J: TRBJ2-7; length: 15; size: NA; V: TRBV5-1; DNA: TGCGCCAGCAGCCTCCTAACAGGGCCCACGGGAGAGCAGTACTTC; CDR3: CASSLLTGPTGEQYF
D: TRBD2; J: TRBJ2-7; length: 18; size: NA; V: TRBV4-2; DNA: TGTGCCAGCAGCCCGCAGATCCAGCGGGGTCCCCACTCCTACGAGCAGTACTTC; CDR3: CASSPQIQRGPHSYEQYF
D: NA; J: TRBJ2-3; length: 16; size: NA; V: TRBV14; DNA: TGTGCCAGCAGCCAAGAAGGGGGAGGGCCGTGGGATACGCAGTATTTT; CDR3: CASSQEGGGPWDTQYF
D: TRBD2; J: TRBJ2-2; length: 15; size: NA; V: TRBV9; DNA: TGTGCCAGCAGCGTAGATGGCGGGGGGGCCGGGGAGCTGTTTTTT; CDR3: CASSVDGGGAGELFF
D: NA; J: TRBJ2-3; length: 16; size: NA; V: TRBV5-4; DNA: TGTGCCAGCAGCTTGGATTTAGCGACTAGCACAGATACGCAGTATTTT; CDR3: CASSLDLATSTDTQYF
D: NA; J: TRBJ2-7; length: 14; size: NA; V: TRBV20-1; DNA: TGCAGTGCTAGTTCTAGCGAGAACTCCTACGAGCAGTACTTC; CDR3: CSASSSENSYEQYF
D: NA; J: TRBJ2-5; length: 14; size: NA; V: TRBV7-9; DNA: TGTGCCAGCAGCTTAGTAACAGGACAAGAGACCCAGTACTTC; CDR3: CASSLVTGQETQYF
D: NA; J: TRBJ1-5; length: 14; size: NA; V: TRBV5-5; DNA: TGTGCCAGCAGCCTCGCAGGCAACAATCAGCCCCAGCATTTT; CDR3: CASSLAGNNQPQHF
D: NA; J: TRBJ1-4; length: 18; size: few; V: TRBV5-7; DNA: TGTGCCAGCAGCTCTACTCACCGGGACAAAGGCTCGGAAGAAAAACTGTTTTTT; CDR3: CASSSTHRDKGSEEKLFF
D: NA; J: TRBJ1-2; length: 15; size: NA; V: TRBV9; DNA: TGTGCCAGCAGCGTAGGGGGACAAGGGAAATATGGCTACACCTTC; CDR3: CASSVGGQGKYGYTF